This T cell receptor beta chain derives from a study of shared clonotypes between healthy human individuals. In the study overall: The donor pool was made up of two women and three men aged 18 to 49. The study used three CD4 naive, three CD4 memory, two CD8 naive and one CD8 memory plate per donor.

Germline trimming cut 6 bases from V and 6 bases from J; bases unmatched to any gene: 7. The length of the CDR3 is 16 residues. The V gene's germline CDR1 is MDHEN and CDR2 SYDVKM. Deep was the level at which the assay was run. Replicate PCRs from sorted subsets contained around 190 ng DNA, which is around 30,000 T cell genomes. Data came from immunoSEQ multiplex PCR; TCRdb stores just in-frame clones and leaves some out. The sample carries about 800,000 clones, just over 95% recorded once. Terminally differentiated effector memory CD45RA+ cells were excluded by CCR7 positive selection of CD45RO-negative cells.

The TCR was taken from a man aged 25 to 40 in good health. This chain connects TRBV28 to TRBJ2-1; 14 nucleotides match TRBD2. Sequencing was done on a sample of naive CD8+ T cells sorted from blood. Here the CDR3 DNA reads TGTGCCAGCAGGGGACTAGCGGGAGAAACTAGCAATGAGCAGTTCTTC. Protein product: CASRGLAGETSNEQFF.